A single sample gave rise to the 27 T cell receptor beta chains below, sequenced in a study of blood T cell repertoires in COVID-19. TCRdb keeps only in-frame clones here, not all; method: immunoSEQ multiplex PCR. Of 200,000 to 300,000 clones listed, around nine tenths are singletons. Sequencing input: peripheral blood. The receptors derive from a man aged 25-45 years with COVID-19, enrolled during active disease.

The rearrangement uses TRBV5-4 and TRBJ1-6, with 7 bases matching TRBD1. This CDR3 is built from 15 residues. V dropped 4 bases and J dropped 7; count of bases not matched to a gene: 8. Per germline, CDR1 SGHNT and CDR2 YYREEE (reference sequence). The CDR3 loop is CASSVQTGKNSPLHF. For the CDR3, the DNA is TGTGCCAGCAGCGTACAGACAGGGAAGAATTCACCCCTCCACTTT.

CDR3 DNA sequence: TGTGCCAGCAGCTCCCGTGGTGGAGGCGTCCCCTATTTT. The encoded protein is CASSSRGGGVPYF. J is TRBJ1-3 and V is TRBV9, with D unclear. This CDR3 has 13 residues. Trimming stripped 4 bases from V and 16 bases from J, with 21 bases between. Germline CDR1 reads SGDLS; CDR2 reads YYNGEE.

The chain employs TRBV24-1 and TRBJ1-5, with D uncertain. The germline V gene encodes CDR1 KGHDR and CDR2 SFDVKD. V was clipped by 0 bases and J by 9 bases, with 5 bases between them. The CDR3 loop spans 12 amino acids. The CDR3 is CATSDLNGPQHF. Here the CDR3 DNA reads TGTGCCACCAGTGATTTGAACGGGCCCCAGCATTTT.

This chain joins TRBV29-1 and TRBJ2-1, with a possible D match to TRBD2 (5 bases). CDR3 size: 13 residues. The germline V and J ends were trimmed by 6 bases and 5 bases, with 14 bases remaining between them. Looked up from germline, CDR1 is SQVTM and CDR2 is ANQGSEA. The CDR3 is CSVGARANNEQFF. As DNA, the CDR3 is TGCAGCGTCGGCGCGAGGGCTAACAATGAGCAGTTCTTC.

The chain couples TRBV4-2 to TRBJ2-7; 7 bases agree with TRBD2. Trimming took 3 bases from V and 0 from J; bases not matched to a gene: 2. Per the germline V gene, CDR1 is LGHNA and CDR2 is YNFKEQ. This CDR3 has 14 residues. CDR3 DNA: TGTGCCAGCAGCCAGAGCGGGGACTCCTACGAGCAGTACTTC. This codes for CASSQSGDSYEQYF.

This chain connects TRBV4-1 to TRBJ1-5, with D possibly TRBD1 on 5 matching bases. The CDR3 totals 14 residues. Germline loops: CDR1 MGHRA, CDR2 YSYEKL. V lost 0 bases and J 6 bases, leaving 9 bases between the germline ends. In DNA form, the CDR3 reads TGCGCCAGCAGCCAAGATAAGGGGTCTCAGCCCCAGCATTTT. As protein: CASSQDKGSQPQHF.

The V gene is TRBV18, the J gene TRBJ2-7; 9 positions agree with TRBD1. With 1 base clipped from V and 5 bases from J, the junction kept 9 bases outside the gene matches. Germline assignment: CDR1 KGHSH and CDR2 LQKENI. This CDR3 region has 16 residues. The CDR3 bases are TGTGCCAGCTCACCACTTGGTAGGGACAGGGACAACGAGCAGTACTTC. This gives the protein CASSPLGRDRDNEQYF.

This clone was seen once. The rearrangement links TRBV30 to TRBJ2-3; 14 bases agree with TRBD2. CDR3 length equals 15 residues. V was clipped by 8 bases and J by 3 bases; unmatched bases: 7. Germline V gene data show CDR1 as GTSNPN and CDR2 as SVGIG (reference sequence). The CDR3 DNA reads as TGTGCCCGTGGGGGACTAGCGGGGGTGACAGATACGCAGTATTTT. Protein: CARGGLAGVTDTQYF.

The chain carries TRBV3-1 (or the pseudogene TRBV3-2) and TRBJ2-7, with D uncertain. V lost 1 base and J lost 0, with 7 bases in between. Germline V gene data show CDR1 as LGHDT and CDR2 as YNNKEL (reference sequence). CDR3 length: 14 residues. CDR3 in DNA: TGTGCCAGCAGCCAAGTTCACTACTCCTACGAGCAGTACTTC. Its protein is CASSQVHYSYEQYF.

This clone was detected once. The CDR3 coding sequence is TGTGCCAGCAGTGGGCGCGGGGGCACTGAAGCTTTCTTT. Its protein product is CASSGRGGTEAFF. This rearrangement joins TRBV25-1 to TRBJ1-1, with a weak D call TRBD1 (5 bases). CDR1 and CDR2 (germline): MGHDK, SYGVNS. The ends were cut back, 4 bases at V and 4 bases at J, with 10 bases in the middle. The CDR3 has 13 residues.

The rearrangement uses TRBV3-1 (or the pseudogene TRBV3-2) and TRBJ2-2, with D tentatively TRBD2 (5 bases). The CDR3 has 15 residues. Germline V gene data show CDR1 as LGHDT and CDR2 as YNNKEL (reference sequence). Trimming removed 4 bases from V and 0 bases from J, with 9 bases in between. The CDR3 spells CASSPGSTNTGELFF. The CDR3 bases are TGTGCCAGCAGCCCGGGATCTACGAACACCGGGGAGCTGTTTTTT.

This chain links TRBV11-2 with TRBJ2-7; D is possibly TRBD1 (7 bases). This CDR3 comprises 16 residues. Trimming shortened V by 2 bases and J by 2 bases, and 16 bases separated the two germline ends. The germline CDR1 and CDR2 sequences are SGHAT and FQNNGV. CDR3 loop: CASSLRRDSLTYEQYF. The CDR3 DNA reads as TGTGCCAGCAGCTTAAGGAGGGACAGCCTAACCTACGAGCAGTACTTC.

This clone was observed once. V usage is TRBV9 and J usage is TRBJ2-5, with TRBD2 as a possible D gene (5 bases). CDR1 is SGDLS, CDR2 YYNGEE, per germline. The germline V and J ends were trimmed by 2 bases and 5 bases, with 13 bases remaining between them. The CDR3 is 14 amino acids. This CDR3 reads CASSVASRGETQYF. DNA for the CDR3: TGTGCCAGCAGCGTCGCCTCCCGGGGTGAGACCCAGTACTTC.

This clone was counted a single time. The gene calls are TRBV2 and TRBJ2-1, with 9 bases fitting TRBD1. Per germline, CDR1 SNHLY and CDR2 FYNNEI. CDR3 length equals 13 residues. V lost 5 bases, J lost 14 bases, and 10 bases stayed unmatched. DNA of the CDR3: TGTGCCAGCAGTACCGCACAGGGGGCGGCGGAGTTCTTC. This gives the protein CASSTAQGAAEFF.

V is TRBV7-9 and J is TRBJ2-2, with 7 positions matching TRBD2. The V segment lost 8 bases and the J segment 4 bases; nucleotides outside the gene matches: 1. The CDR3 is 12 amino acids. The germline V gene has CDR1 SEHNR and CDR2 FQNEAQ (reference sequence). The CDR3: CASGGVTGELFF. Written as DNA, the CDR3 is TGTGCCAGCGGGGGGGTCACCGGGGAGCTGTTTTTT. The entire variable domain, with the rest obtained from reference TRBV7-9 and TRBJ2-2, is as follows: DTGVSQNPRHKITKRGQNVTFRCDPISEHNRLYWYRQTLGQGPEFLTYFQNEAQLEKSRLLSDRFSAERPKGSFSTLEIQRTEQGDSAMYLCASGGVTGELFFGEGSRLTVL.

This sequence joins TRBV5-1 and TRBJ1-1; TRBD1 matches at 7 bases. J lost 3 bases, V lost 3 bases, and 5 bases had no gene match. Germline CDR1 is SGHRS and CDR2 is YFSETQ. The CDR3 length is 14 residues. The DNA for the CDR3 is TGCGCCAGCAGCTCACCGGGACAGCACACTGAAGCTTTCTTT. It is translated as CASSSPGQHTEAFF.

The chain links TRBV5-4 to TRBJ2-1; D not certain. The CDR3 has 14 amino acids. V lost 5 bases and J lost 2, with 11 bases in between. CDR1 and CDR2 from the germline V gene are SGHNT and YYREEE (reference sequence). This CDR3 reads CASRGPLAYNEQFF. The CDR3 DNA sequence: TGTGCCAGCAGGGGCCCCTTAGCCTACAATGAGCAGTTCTTC.

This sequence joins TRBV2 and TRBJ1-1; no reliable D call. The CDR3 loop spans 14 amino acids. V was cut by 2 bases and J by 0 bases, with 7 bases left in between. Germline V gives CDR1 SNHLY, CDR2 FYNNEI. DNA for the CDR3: TGTGCCAGCAGTGAAAGAGGGCTGAACACTGAAGCTTTCTTT. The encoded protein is CASSERGLNTEAFF.

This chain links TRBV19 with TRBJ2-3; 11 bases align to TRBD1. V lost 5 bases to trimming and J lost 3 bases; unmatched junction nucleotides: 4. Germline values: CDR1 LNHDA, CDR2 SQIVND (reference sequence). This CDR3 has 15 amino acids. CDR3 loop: CASSGGTGGTDTQYF. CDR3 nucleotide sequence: TGTGCCAGTAGTGGGGGGACAGGGGGGACAGATACGCAGTATTTT. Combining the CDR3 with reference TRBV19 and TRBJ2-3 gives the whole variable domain DGGITQSPKYLFRKEGQNVTLSCEQNLNHDAMYWYRQDPGQGLRLIYYSQIVNDFQKGDIAEGYSVSREKKESFPLTVTSAQKNPTAFYLCASSGGTGGTDTQYFGPGTRLTVL.

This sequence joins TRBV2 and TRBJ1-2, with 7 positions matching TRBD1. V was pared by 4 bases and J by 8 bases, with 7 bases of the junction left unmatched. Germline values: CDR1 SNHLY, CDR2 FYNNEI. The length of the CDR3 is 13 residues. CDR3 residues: CASSGQGDVGYTF. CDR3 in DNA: TGTGCCAGCAGTGGACAGGGCGATGTGGGCTACACCTTC.

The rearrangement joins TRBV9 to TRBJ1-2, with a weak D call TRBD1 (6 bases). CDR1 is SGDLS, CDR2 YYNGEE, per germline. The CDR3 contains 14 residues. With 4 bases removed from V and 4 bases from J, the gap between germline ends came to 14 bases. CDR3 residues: CASSTRQAPYGYTF. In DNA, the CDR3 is TGTGCCAGCAGCACCAGACAGGCGCCCTATGGCTACACCTTC.

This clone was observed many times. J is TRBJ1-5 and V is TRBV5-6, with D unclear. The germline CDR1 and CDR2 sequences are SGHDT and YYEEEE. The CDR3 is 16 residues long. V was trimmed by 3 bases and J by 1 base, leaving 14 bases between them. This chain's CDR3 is CASSSRTGFSNQPQHF. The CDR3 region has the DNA TGTGCCAGCAGCTCCCGGACGGGGTTCAGCAATCAGCCCCAGCATTTT.

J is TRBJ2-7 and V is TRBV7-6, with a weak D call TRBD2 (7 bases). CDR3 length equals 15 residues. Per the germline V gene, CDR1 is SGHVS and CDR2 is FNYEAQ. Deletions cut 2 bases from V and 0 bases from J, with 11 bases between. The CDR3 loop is CASSLRGGPSYEQYF. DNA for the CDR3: TGTGCCAGCAGCTTAAGGGGGGGCCCCTCCTACGAGCAGTACTTC. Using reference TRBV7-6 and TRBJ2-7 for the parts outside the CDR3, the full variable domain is GAGVSQSPRYKVTKRGQDVALRCDPISGHVSLYWYRQALGQGPEFLTYFNYEAQQDKSGLPNDRFSAERPEGSISTLTIQRTEQRDSAMYRCASSLRGGPSYEQYFGPGTRLTVT.

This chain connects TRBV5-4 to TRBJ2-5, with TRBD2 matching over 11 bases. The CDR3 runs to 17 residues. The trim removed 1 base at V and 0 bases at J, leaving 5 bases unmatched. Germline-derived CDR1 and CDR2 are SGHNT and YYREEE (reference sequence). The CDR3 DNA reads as TGTGCCAGCAGCTTGTTGGTAGCGGGGGGGTACCAAGAGACCCAGTACTTC. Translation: CASSLLVAGGYQETQYF. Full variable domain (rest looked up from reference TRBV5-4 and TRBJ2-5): ETGVTQSPTHLIKTRGQQVTLRCSSQSGHNTVSWYQQALGQGPQFIFQYYREEENGRGNFPPRFSGLQFPNYSSELNVNALELDDSALYLCASSLLVAGGYQETQYFGPGTRLLVL.

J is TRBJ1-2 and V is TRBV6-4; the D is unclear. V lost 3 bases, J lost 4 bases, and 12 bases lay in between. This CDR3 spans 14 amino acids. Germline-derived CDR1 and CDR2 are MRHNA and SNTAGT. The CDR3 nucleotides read TGTGCCAGCAGTGAACCCCAGGTGTTCTATGGCTACACCTTC. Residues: CASSEPQVFYGYTF.

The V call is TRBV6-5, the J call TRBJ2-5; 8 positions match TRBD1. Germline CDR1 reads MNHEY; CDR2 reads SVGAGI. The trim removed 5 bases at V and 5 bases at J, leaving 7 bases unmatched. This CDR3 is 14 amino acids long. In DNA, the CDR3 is TGTGCCAGCAGTATGACAGGGGCCCCCGAGACCCAGTACTTC. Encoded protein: CASSMTGAPETQYF.

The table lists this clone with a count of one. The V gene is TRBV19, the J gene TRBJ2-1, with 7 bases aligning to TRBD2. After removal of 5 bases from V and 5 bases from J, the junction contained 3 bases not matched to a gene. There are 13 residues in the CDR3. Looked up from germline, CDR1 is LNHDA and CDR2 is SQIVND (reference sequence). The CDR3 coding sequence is TGTGCCAGTAGTCCCCGGGGGGACAATGAGCAGTTCTTC. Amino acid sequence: CASSPRGDNEQFF.